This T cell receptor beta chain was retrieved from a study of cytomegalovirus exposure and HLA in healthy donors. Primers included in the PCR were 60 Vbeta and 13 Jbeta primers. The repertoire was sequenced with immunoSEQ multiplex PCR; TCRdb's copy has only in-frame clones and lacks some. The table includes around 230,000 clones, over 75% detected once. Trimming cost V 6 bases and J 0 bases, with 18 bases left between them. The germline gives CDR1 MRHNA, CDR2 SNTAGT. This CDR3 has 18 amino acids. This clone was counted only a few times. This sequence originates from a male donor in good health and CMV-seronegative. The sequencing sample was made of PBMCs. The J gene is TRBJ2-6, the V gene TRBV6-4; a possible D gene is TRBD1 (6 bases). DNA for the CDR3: TGTGCCAGCAGGCCAGATCCGGGACACCCCTCTGGGGCCAACGTCCTGACTTTC. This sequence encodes CASRPDPGHPSGANVLTF.